These T cell receptor beta chains were read from a single sample in a study of beta chain features in type 1 diabetes. The repertoire was sequenced with immunoSEQ multiplex PCR; TCRdb's copy has only in-frame clones and lacks some. This repertoire shows about 700,000 clones, roughly 13% found once; its top ten account for about 0.02%. Input material: naive CD4+ T cells from blood. The origin of the receptors is a man younger than 30 with type 1 diabetes. CDR3s include the opening cysteine and the closing phenylalanine or tryptophan. The D gene is left open where the match is weak. Expanded clones are given a class, and other clones once, few, many or no size at all.

clone_size	d_call	v_call	j_call	cdr3_nt	cdr3_aa
-	TRBD1	TRBV18	TRBJ1-2	TGTGCCAGCTCCCCCGGGACAGGCACCATCTATGGCTACACCTTC	CASSPGTGTIYGYTF
few	-	TRBV2	TRBJ1-1	TGTGCCAGCAGGGGCAGGGAGCTGCGCACTGAAGCTTTCTTT	CASRGRELRTEAFF
few	TRBD1	TRBV10-3	TRBJ1-1	TGTGCCACCCAGCGGGACAGTCCTTCCGTGGGGAACACTGAAGCTTTCTTT	CATQRDSPSVGNTEAFF
-	-	TRBV29-1	TRBJ2-3	TGCAGCGTTGATCGGCGGGAACGCACAGATACGCAGTATTTT	CSVDRRERTDTQYF
few	TRBD1	TRBV19	TRBJ2-1	TGTGCCAGTAACTCGCAACAGGGGTATATCGATGAGCAGTTCTTC	CASNSQQGYIDEQFF
-	-	TRBV29-1	TRBJ1-1	TGCAGCGCCGATTGGGGTGAACCCAGCACTGAAGCTTTCTTT	CSADWGEPSTEAFF
few	TRBD2	TRBV29-1	TRBJ2-3	TGCAGCGTTGCTACTAGCGGGGGGGCCAGAGATACGCAGTATTTT	CSVATSGGARDTQYF
-	TRBD1	TRBV5-1	TRBJ2-2	TGCGCCAGCAGCGGTATTACAGGGGTCGGGGAGCTGTTTTTT	CASSGITGVGELFF
few	-	TRBV29-1	TRBJ2-5	TGCAGCGTTGGTTATAGCGAGACCCAGTACTTC	CSVGYSETQYF
-	-	TRBV27	TRBJ1-5	TGTGCCAGCACCCCCCGAGGGGCTAGCAATCAGCCCCAGCATTTT	CASTPRGASNQPQHF
-	TRBD1	TRBV7-9	TRBJ2-1	TGTGCCAGCAGCCCGACAGGGGACAATGAGCAGTTCTTC	CASSPTGDNEQFF
-	-	TRBV27	TRBJ1-2	TGTGCCAGCGGTCCTTACGCTGTACAGGGCTATGGCTACACCTTC	CASGPYAVQGYGYTF
-	TRBD1	TRBV10-3	TRBJ1-6	TGTGCCATCATGGGACAGGGGGAAAATTCACCCCTCCACTTT	CAIMGQGENSPLHF
-	-	TRBV7-2	TRBJ2-5	TGTGCCAGCAGCTTAGCGTTAGCAGGGAGCTATCAAGAGACCCAGTACTTC	CASSLALAGSYQETQYF
-	-	TRBV5-1	TRBJ2-7	TGCGCCAGCAGCGGCGACTACGAGCAGTACTTC	CASSGDYEQYF
-	-	TRBV7-9	TRBJ2-2	TGTGCCAGCAGCTTAAGGGAGCTGTTTTTT	CASSLRELFF
-	-	TRBV27	TRBJ2-5	TGTGCCAGCAGTTCAATCTACAGGGGAGGAGAGACCCAGTACTTC	CASSSIYRGGETQYF
few	TRBD2	TRBV9	TRBJ2-5	TGTGCCAGCAGTCTAGCGGGGGGGCGTGAGACCCAGTACTTC	CASSLAGGRETQYF
-	-	TRBV19	TRBJ1-4	TGTGCCAGTAGTAGGGGGGCGGACGGTGAAAAACTGTTTTTT	CASSRGADGEKLFF
few	TRBD1	TRBV10-3	TRBJ2-1	TGTGCCATTGGGGACAGCTACAATGAGCAGTTCTTC	CAIGDSYNEQFF
few	-	TRBV19	TRBJ2-2	TGTGCCAGTAGTATATTGGGGCTAACCGGGGAGCTGTTTTTT	CASSILGLTGELFF
few	-	TRBV29-1	TRBJ1-2	TGCAGCGTCGAGGGGGGTTTAAGCTACACCTTC	CSVEGGLSYTF
few	-	TRBV25-1	TRBJ2-3	TGTGCCAGCAGTGGGAGACAGAGGGAGCGAGATACGCAGTATTTT	CASSGRQRERDTQYF
-	-	TRBV6-6	TRBJ1-5	TGTGCCAGCAGTTTGGCGGATAGCAATCAGCCCCAGCATTTT	CASSLADSNQPQHF
-	-	TRBV30	TRBJ1-1	TGTGCCTGGAGTAGCCAGGGTTGGGCTTTCTTT	CAWSSQGWAFF
few	-	TRBV30	TRBJ2-5	TGTGCCTGGACAGGCCCTCAAACGGGGACCCAGTACTTC	CAWTGPQTGTQYF
-	TRBD1	TRBV25-1	TRBJ1-2	TGTGCCGTACAGGGGGTGCATCCCGTCTATGGCTACACCTTC	CAVQGVHPVYGYTF
-	-	TRBV5-1	TRBJ1-1	TGCGCCAGCAGCTTGGTAAACACTGAAGCTTTCTTT	CASSLVNTEAFF
-	TRBD1	TRBV10-3	TRBJ2-3	TGTGCCATCAGTGAGGGGACAGGGGCCAGCACAGATACGCAGTATTTT	CAISEGTGASTDTQYF
-	-	TRBV6-4	TRBJ2-1	TGTGCCAGCAGTGACTCGAGCTACAATGAGCAGTTCTTC	CASSDSSYNEQFF
few	-	TRBV10-3	TRBJ1-1	TGTGCCATCAGTGCGTCACAGGGTGAAGCTTTCTTT	CAISASQGEAFF
-	TRBD2	TRBV2	TRBJ2-5	TGTGCCAGCAGTGAGCGGGGGGCCCCGGCGGAGACCCAGTACTTC	CASSERGAPAETQYF
few	-	TRBV27	TRBJ1-2	TGTGCCAGCAGTTTTTGGGCAGGGGACTATGGCTACACCTTC	CASSFWAGDYGYTF
-	-	TRBV27	TRBJ2-3	TGTGCCAGCAGTTTCACCCGCACAGATACGCAGTATTTT	CASSFTRTDTQYF
few	TRBD1	TRBV5-5	TRBJ2-3	TGTGCCAGCAGCTTCCGGGACAGGGGGCCGGATACGCAGTATTTT	CASSFRDRGPDTQYF
-	-	TRBV2	TRBJ2-7	TGTGCCAGCAGTGCGGGCAGGTCCTACGAGCAGTACTTC	CASSAGRSYEQYF
-	-	TRBV27	TRBJ2-7	TGTGCCAGCAGAGGCGGGCCCTACGAGCAGTACTTC	CASRGGPYEQYF
few	-	TRBV5-1	TRBJ1-4	TGCGCCAGCAGCTTGGCTGGGGGCGGGGAAAAACTGTTTTTT	CASSLAGGGEKLFF
few	TRBD2	TRBV19	TRBJ2-2	TGTGCCAGTAGTGTCCGGGGACTAGATCCCGGGGAGCTGTTTTTT	CASSVRGLDPGELFF
few	TRBD1	TRBV28	TRBJ2-1	TGTGCCAGCAGCATGGACAGGGGGCGTTACAATGAGCAGTTCTTC	CASSMDRGRYNEQFF
few	-	TRBV5-4	TRBJ2-5	TGTGCCAGCAGCACGGTAGGGGAGACCCAGTACTTC	CASSTVGETQYF
few	-	TRBV2	TRBJ1-5	TGTGCCAGCAGTGAAGAGGTGGGTCAGCCCCAGCATTTT	CASSEEVGQPQHF
-	TRBD2	TRBV27	TRBJ2-3	TGTGCCAGCAGTTTACTTACTAGCGGGGAAGCATGGGATACGCAGTATTTT	CASSLLTSGEAWDTQYF
-	-	TRBV19	TRBJ1-2	TGTGCCAGTAGCCCCTCTCAGGGCTACACCTTC	CASSPSQGYTF
few	-	TRBV5-4	TRBJ2-1	TGTGCCAGCAGCTTGGGAGGGGGGGCCTACAATGAGCAGTTCTTC	CASSLGGGAYNEQFF